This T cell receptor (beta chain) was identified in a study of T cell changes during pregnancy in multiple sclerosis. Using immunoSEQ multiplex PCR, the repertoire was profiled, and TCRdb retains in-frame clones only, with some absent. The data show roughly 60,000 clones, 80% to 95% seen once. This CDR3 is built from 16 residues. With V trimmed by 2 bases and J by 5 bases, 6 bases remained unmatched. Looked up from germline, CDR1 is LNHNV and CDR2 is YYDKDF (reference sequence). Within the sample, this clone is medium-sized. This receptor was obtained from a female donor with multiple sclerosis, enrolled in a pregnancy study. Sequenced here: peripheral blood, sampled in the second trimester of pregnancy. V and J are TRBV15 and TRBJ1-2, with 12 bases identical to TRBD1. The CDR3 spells CATSRRDRGLSYGYTF. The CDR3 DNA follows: TGTGCCACCAGCAGACGGGACAGGGGGCTTAGTTATGGCTACACCTTC.